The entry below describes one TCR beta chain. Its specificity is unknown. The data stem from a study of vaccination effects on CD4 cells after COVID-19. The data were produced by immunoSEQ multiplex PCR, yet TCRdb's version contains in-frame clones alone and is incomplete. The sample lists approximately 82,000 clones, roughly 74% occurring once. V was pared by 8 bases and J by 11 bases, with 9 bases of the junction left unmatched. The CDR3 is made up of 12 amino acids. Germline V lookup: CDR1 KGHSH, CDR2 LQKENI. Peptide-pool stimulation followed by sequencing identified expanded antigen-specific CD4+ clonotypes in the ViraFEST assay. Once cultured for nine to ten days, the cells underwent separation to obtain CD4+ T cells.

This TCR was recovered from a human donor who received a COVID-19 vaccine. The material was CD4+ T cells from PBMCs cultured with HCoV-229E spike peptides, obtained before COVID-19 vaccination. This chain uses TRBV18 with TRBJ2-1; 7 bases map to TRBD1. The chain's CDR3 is CASENRGLQQFF. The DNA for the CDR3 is TGTGCCAGCGAAAACAGGGGCCTCCAGCAGTTCTTC.